The 29 T cell receptor beta chains in this list originate from one sample, sequenced in a study of T cells after somatic rescue of genetic block. TCRdb's copy holds only in-frame clones and misses some; the assay was immunoSEQ multiplex PCR. The sample contains some 67,000 clones, roughly nine tenths of which appear only once. The specimen sequenced was peripheral blood mononuclear cells (PBMCs). The receptors stem from a man in his forties.

V and J are TRBV4-2 and TRBJ1-5; D may be TRBD1 (6 bases). This CDR3 comprises 15 residues. Trimming took off 0 bases at V and 4 bases at J, with 10 bases between the two ends. Germline assignment: CDR1 LGHNA and CDR2 YNFKEQ. The CDR3, as DNA: TGTGCCAGCAGCCAAGACAGGGGCCCTAATCAGCCCCAGCATTTT. Protein product: CASSQDRGPNQPQHF.

The chain couples TRBV9 to TRBJ2-1; 11 nucleotides line up with TRBD2. The CDR3 consists of 19 residues. The junction had 8 bases not matched to a gene; V was cut back by 0 bases and J by 0 bases. Per germline, CDR1 SGDLS and CDR2 YYNGEE. The CDR3 region has the DNA TGTGCCAGCAGCGTAGGACTAGCGGGGCAAATGAGCTCCTACAATGAGCAGTTCTTC. It yields the protein CASSVGLAGQMSSYNEQFF.

The chain uses TRBV5-5 and TRBJ1-4; no clear D. CDR1 is SGHKS, CDR2 YYEKEE, per germline (reference sequence). Trimming removed 0 bases at V and 2 bases at J, with 5 bases between. The CDR3 is 14 amino acids. The CDR3 DNA reads as TGTGCCAGCAGCTTGGTAGGGACTAATGAAAAACTGTTTTTT. It codes for CASSLVGTNEKLFF. Based on the CDR3 plus reference TRBV5-5 and TRBJ1-4, the full variable domain is DAGVTQSPTHLIKTRGQQVTLRCSPISGHKSVSWYQQVLGQGPQFIFQYYEKEERGRGNFPDRFSARQFPNYSSELNVNALLLGDSALYLCASSLVGTNEKLFFGSGTQLSVL.

The table lists this clone with a count of one. The chain has TRBV28 and TRBJ2-3; 7 bases align to TRBD1. J was trimmed by 2 bases and V by 4 bases; bases with no gene match: 18. This CDR3 comprises 19 residues. Germline lookup yields CDR1 MDHEN and CDR2 SYDVKM. The CDR3 protein is CASSSQLVGTASYTDTQYF. CDR3 sequence (DNA): TGTGCCAGCAGTTCCCAGTTAGTGGGGACAGCATCATACACAGATACGCAGTATTTT.

The chain has TRBV9 and TRBJ1-2; 7 positions agree with TRBD1. J was trimmed by 3 bases and V by 4 bases; bases with no gene match: 9. CDR1 SGDLS and CDR2 YYNGEE come from the germline V gene. The CDR3 is 15 residues long. CDR3 amino acids: CASSSNKDRYYGYTF. DNA of the CDR3: TGTGCCAGCAGCTCTAATAAGGACAGGTACTATGGCTACACCTTC.

This chain uses TRBV4-3 with TRBJ1-2; 7 nucleotides line up with TRBD1. The CDR3 extends over 17 amino acids. The germline CDR1 and CDR2 sequences are LGHNA and YSLEER. Trimming cost V 1 base and J 4 bases; bases outside gene matches: 12. The CDR3 reads CASSQGAGGRGSYGYTF. CDR3 nucleotide sequence: TGCGCCAGCAGCCAAGGAGCAGGGGGTCGGGGTAGCTATGGCTACACCTTC.

The J gene is TRBJ2-7, the V gene TRBV4-2; TRBD2 agrees at 7 bases. The CDR3 loop spans 15 amino acids. Germline loops: CDR1 LGHNA, CDR2 YNFKEQ. The trim removed 6 bases at V and 0 bases at J, leaving 8 bases unmatched. CDR3 nucleotides: TGTGCCAGCAGTCTAGGACTAGTCAACTCCTACGAGCAGTACTTC. Protein: CASSLGLVNSYEQYF.

This clone was picked up a small number of times. V and J are TRBV28 and TRBJ2-1, with D perhaps matching TRBD2 (6 bases). Looked up from germline, CDR1 is MDHEN and CDR2 is SYDVKM. The CDR3 covers 16 residues. Trimming left V 2 bases short and J 0 bases short, with 11 bases between. DNA for the CDR3: TGTGCCAGCAGTTTAAGGGCGGGAAGCTCCTACAATGAGCAGTTCTTC. Translated: CASSLRAGSSYNEQFF. Full variable domain (rest looked up from reference TRBV28 and TRBJ2-1): DVKVTQSSRYLVKRTGEKVFLECVQDMDHENMFWYRQDPGLGLRLIYFSYDVKMKEKGDIPEGYSVSREKKERFSLILESASTNQTSMYLCASSLRAGSSYNEQFFGPGTRLTVL.

CDR3 residues: CASSDLMTGIYNEQFF. The CDR3 DNA is TGTGCCAGCAGTGATCTAATGACAGGGATCTACAATGAGCAGTTCTTC. This chain links TRBV25-1 with TRBJ2-1; 7 bases fit TRBD1. The V segment lost 3 bases and the J segment 3 bases; nucleotides outside the gene matches: 8. The CDR3 is 16 amino acids. Looked up from germline, CDR1 is MGHDK and CDR2 is SYGVNS.

The chain employs TRBV18 and TRBJ1-4, with a tentative D call TRBD1 (5 bases). The CDR3 totals 15 residues. V dropped 3 bases and J dropped 4 bases, with 12 bases sitting between them. CDR1 is KGHSH and CDR2 is LQKENI in the germline V gene. This CDR3 is CASSPSVGVNEKLFF. The CDR3 DNA reads TGTGCCAGCTCACCTTCAGTGGGGGTTAATGAAAAACTGTTTTTT.

Concerning this clone: The sample contains more than one DNA sequence encoding this CDR3. The rearrangement uses TRBV10-1 and TRBJ2-3; D unresolved. Trimming took 0 bases from V and 3 from J, leaving 4 bases between them. Germline CDR1 is WNHNN and CDR2 is SYGVQD (reference sequence). The CDR3 has 13 amino acids. In nucleotides, the CDR3 is TGCGCCAGCAGTGAGTCAGGGACAGATACGCAGTATTTT. Translated, it gives CASSESGTDTQYF.

This chain connects TRBV6-5 to TRBJ1-1, with D perhaps TRBD1 (5 bases). Looked up from germline, CDR1 is MNHEY and CDR2 is SVGAGI. With 5 bases removed from V and 2 bases from J, the gap between germline ends came to 12 bases. The CDR3 covers 14 residues. For the CDR3, the DNA is TGTGCCAGCAGTAATGACAGAATTAACACTGAAGCTTTCTTT. Its protein product is CASSNDRINTEAFF.

This chain links TRBV19 with TRBJ2-7; tentative D call: TRBD2 (6 bases). CDR3 length: 12 residues. Germline CDR1 LNHDA, CDR2 SQIVND (reference sequence). V shed 5 bases and J shed 1 base, with 6 bases lying between them. The CDR3, as DNA: TGTGCCAGTAGTGGACTATCCTACGAGCAGTACTTC. This encodes CASSGLSYEQYF.

The chain employs TRBV5-4 and TRBJ2-7, with 8 bases fitting TRBD1. Germline CDR1 and CDR2: SGHNT and YYREEE (reference sequence). V was pared by 5 bases and J by 3 bases, with 10 bases of the junction left unmatched. The CDR3 consists of 15 residues. The CDR3 DNA is TGTGCCAGCAGGCGATCCGGGACAGGCTTCTACGAGCAGTACTTC. As protein: CASRRSGTGFYEQYF.

The chain has TRBV4-1 and TRBJ2-1; the D is unclear. V lost 0 bases and J 8 bases, leaving 14 bases between the germline ends. This CDR3 region has 15 residues. Germline V lookup: CDR1 MGHRA, CDR2 YSYEKL. The CDR3 loop reads CASSQDRVAGDEQFF. CDR3 in DNA: TGCGCCAGCAGCCAAGATCGGGTAGCAGGCGATGAGCAGTTCTTC.

This clone was seen just once. The chain links TRBV6-5 to TRBJ1-1, with no clear D. The CDR3 runs to 13 residues. CDR1 MNHEY and CDR2 SVGAGI come from the germline V gene. Trimming took 0 bases from V and 5 from J, leaving 7 bases between them. CDR3 DNA: TGTGCCAGCAGTTACTCGAGGAAAACTGAAGCTTTCTTT. Protein: CASSYSRKTEAFF.

The chain couples TRBV7-2 to TRBJ1-2, with D tentatively TRBD1 (6 bases). Germline CDR1 is SGHTA and CDR2 is FQGNSA. Trimming removed 5 bases at V and 7 bases at J, with 17 bases between. The CDR3 runs 14 residues. CDR3: CASSPSAGVAGYTF. Written as DNA, the CDR3 is TGTGCCAGCAGCCCCAGTGCAGGGGTCGCTGGCTACACCTTC.

The chain uses TRBV7-9 and TRBJ2-1; D is uncertain. The CDR3 sequence is 13 residues long. V was trimmed by 1 base and J by 8 bases, leaving 9 bases between them. Per germline, CDR1 SEHNR and CDR2 FQNEAQ (reference sequence). The CDR3 nucleotides read TGTGCCAGCAGCTTAGTCCCCGCAGATGAGCAGTTCTTC. Protein sequence: CASSLVPADEQFF. The complete variable domain, with remaining parts taken from reference TRBV7-9 and TRBJ2-1, reads DTGVSQNPRHKITKRGQNVTFRCDPISEHNRLYWYRQTLGQGPEFLTYFQNEAQLEKSRLLSDRFSAERPKGSFSTLEIQRTEQGDSAMYLCASSLVPADEQFFGPGTRLTVL.

This chain joins TRBV7-6 and TRBJ1-4; D ambiguous. V lost 1 base and J 7 bases, leaving 13 bases between the germline ends. This CDR3 contains 15 residues. Germline CDR1 is SGHVS and CDR2 is FNYEAQ. This CDR3 is CASSLDGRWGEKLFF. DNA for the CDR3: TGTGCCAGCAGCTTAGACGGGAGATGGGGTGAAAAACTGTTTTTT.

The chain uses TRBV6-5 and TRBJ2-1, with 7 bases matching TRBD2. The trim removed 8 bases at V and 4 bases at J, leaving 11 bases unmatched. Germline V gene lookup returns CDR1 MNHEY and CDR2 SVGAGI. CDR3 length: 15 residues. The chain's CDR3 is CASRSPAGVYNEQFF. CDR3 DNA: TGTGCCAGCCGGAGCCCCGCGGGGGTTTACAATGAGCAGTTCTTC.

The chain combines TRBV2 with TRBJ2-7; D remains ambiguous. V gave up 3 bases and J gave up 1 base, with 13 bases separating them. CDR1 is SNHLY, CDR2 FYNNEI, per germline. The CDR3 spans 15 residues. CDR3 in amino acids: CASSDLQPLSYEQYF. CDR3 in DNA: TGTGCCAGCAGTGATCTGCAACCGTTATCCTACGAGCAGTACTTC.

This chain uses TRBV18 with TRBJ2-3; TRBD1 might be the D (6 bases). This CDR3 is 17 amino acids long. Trimming took 4 bases from V and 0 from J, leaving 17 bases between them. Per the germline V gene, CDR1 is KGHSH and CDR2 is LQKENI. CDR3 in amino acids: CASSQYSGARSTDTQYF. CDR3 DNA sequence: TGTGCCAGCTCACAATACTCAGGGGCGCGGAGCACAGATACGCAGTATTTT. Filled out from reference TRBV18 and TRBJ2-3, the complete variable domain reads NAGVMQNPRHLVRRRGQEARLRCSPMKGHSHVYWYRQLPEEGLKFMVYLQKENIIDESGMPKERFSAEFPKEGPSILRIQQVVRGDSAAYFCASSQYSGARSTDTQYFGPGTRLTVL.

The gene calls are TRBV2 and TRBJ1-1, with D possibly TRBD1 on 6 matching bases. The V end lost 4 bases, the J end lost 0 bases, and 9 bases lay between the germline ends. The CDR3 contains 14 residues. Germline V lookup: CDR1 SNHLY, CDR2 FYNNEI. The CDR3 protein is CASSVQGMNTEAFF. Here the CDR3 DNA reads TGTGCCAGCAGTGTTCAGGGGATGAACACTGAAGCTTTCTTT.

V and J are TRBV5-8 and TRBJ2-3; 16 bases map to TRBD2. The CDR3 spans 19 residues. J was trimmed by 0 bases and V by 0 bases; bases with no gene match: 4. CDR1 is SGHTS, CDR2 YDEGEE, per germline. Here the CDR3 DNA reads TGTGCCAGCAGCTTGGCGGGACTAGCGGGAGGGATCAGCACAGATACGCAGTATTTT. Its translation: CASSLAGLAGGISTDTQYF.

CDR3 in DNA: TGTGCCATCAGTGACCCGGGACGTAGCACAGATACGCAGTATTTT. Its translation is CAISDPGRSTDTQYF. The chain joins TRBV10-3 to TRBJ2-3; either TRBD1 or TRBD2 may fit D (5 bases each). Germline CDR1 reads ENHRY; CDR2 reads SYGVKD. Trimming shortened V by 3 bases and J by 0 bases, and 10 bases separated the two germline ends. The CDR3 length is 15 residues.

V gene TRBV7-2 combines with J gene TRBJ2-3; D remains ambiguous. Germline CDR1 and CDR2: SGHTA and FQGNSA. V lost 2 bases and J 0 bases, leaving 9 bases between the germline ends. The CDR3 consists of 15 residues. CDR3 in amino acids: CASSLPPISTDTQYF. The CDR3 coding sequence is TGTGCCAGCAGCTTACCTCCCATTAGCACAGATACGCAGTATTTT.

The chain employs TRBV7-9 and TRBJ2-2, with D tentatively TRBD2 (6 bases). V lost 6 bases, J lost 8 bases, and 13 bases lay in between. The CDR3 has 13 amino acids. Per the germline V gene, CDR1 is SEHNR and CDR2 is FQNEAQ (reference sequence). The CDR3 here is CASRSGLRGELFF. The CDR3 bases are TGTGCCAGCAGATCGGGACTCCGGGGGGAGCTGTTTTTT.

This chain uses TRBV7-9 with TRBJ2-7; either TRBD1 or TRBD2 may supply D (6 bases each). V was clipped by 1 base and J by 3 bases, with 10 bases between them. CDR1 is SEHNR, CDR2 FQNEAQ, per germline (reference sequence). This CDR3 comprises 14 residues. CDR3 loop: CASSLVGGYYEQYF. The CDR3 DNA sequence: TGTGCCAGCAGCTTAGTGGGGGGCTACTACGAGCAGTACTTC.

The V and J genes are TRBV9 and TRBJ1-1; D perhaps matches TRBD1 (6 bases). Germline V gene lookup returns CDR1 SGDLS and CDR2 YYNGEE. V was shortened by 3 bases and J by 6 bases, with 12 bases between the two germline ends. This CDR3 contains 13 residues. CDR3 amino acids: CASSAGVFAEAFF. For the CDR3, the DNA is TGTGCCAGCAGCGCAGGGGTTTTCGCTGAAGCTTTCTTT. The full variable domain, in which reference TRBV9 and TRBJ1-1 provide the parts outside the CDR3, is DSGVTQTPKHLITATGQRVTLRCSPRSGDLSVYWYQQSLDQGLQFLIQYYNGEERAKGNILERFSAQQFPDLHSELNLSSLELGDSALYFCASSAGVFAEAFFGQGTRLTVV.